This record covers a single T cell receptor beta chain. Its antigen remains unidentified. Naive CD8 populations comprised CD45RO-negative cells positively selected for CCR7, excluding terminally differentiated effector memory CD45RA+ cells. Sequenced by immunoSEQ multiplex PCR; TCRdb stores in-frame clones only, minus some. The sample comprises some 2,000,000 clones, about 95% of which are singletons, and about 1.1% rests with the top ten. This CDR3 spans 16 amino acids. The germline gives CDR1 MNHNS, CDR2 SASEGT. V was cut by 1 base and J by 4 bases, with 14 bases left in between. The data belong to a study of shared clonotypes between healthy human individuals. Across the study: Donors consisted of a couple of women and a few men between 18 and 49. Study-level results: Across several donors, naive CD4 shared approximately 4.5%, naive CD8 more than 3%, memory CD4 more than 2%, memory CD8 0.4% to 0.5%.

This receptor was obtained from a man aged 18 to 29 in good health. Sequencing was done on a sample of naive CD8+ T cells sorted from blood. The chain carries TRBV6-1 and TRBJ1-3, with D possibly TRBD1 on 5 matching bases. CDR3 amino acids: CASSEESEGRGNTIYF. The CDR3 DNA follows: TGTGCCAGCAGTGAAGAATCAGAGGGGAGAGGAAACACCATATATTTT.